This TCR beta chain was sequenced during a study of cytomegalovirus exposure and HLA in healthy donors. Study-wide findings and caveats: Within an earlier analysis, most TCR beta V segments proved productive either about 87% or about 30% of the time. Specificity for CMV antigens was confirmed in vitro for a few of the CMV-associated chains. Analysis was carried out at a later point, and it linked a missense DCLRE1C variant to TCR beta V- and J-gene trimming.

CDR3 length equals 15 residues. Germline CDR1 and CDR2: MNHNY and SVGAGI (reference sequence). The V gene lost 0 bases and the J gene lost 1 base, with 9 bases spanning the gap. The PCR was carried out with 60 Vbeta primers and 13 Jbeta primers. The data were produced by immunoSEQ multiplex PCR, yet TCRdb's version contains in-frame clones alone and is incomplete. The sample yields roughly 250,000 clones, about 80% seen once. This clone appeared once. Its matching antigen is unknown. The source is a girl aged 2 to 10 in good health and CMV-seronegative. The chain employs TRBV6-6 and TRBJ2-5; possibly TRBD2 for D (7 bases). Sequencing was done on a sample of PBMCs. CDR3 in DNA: TGTGCCAGCAGTTACTCCGGGGGGCCCCAAGAGACCCAGTACTTC. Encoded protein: CASSYSGGPQETQYF.